Below, 17 T cell receptor beta chains from the same sample are listed, as sequenced in a study of blood T cell repertoires in COVID-19. The repertoire was sequenced with immunoSEQ multiplex PCR; TCRdb's copy has only in-frame clones and lacks some. The table lists about 120,000 clones, about 84% of them singletons. Material: peripheral blood. The source of these receptors is a man aged 45-65 years with acute or convalescent COVID-19.

The J gene is TRBJ1-1, the V gene TRBV3-1 (or the pseudogene TRBV3-2), with D possibly matching TRBD1 (5 bases). CDR1 and CDR2 (germline): LGHDT, YNNKEL (reference sequence). The V end lost 5 bases, the J end lost 1 base, and 5 bases lay between the germline ends. The CDR3 is 12 residues long. This chain's CDR3 is CASSDRNTEAFF. CDR3 bases: TGTGCCAGCAGCGACAGGAACACTGAAGCTTTCTTT.

The chain uses TRBV27 and TRBJ1-1; D possibly corresponds to TRBD1 (6 bases). CDR3 length: 15 residues. Germline CDR1 is MNHEY and CDR2 is SMNVEV (reference sequence). Trimming took off 2 bases at V and 4 bases at J, with 14 bases between the two ends. CDR3 residues: CASSLGPQGSTEAFF. CDR3 DNA sequence: TGTGCCAGCAGTTTAGGCCCCCAGGGGAGCACTGAAGCTTTCTTT.

The chain is built from TRBV3-1 (or the pseudogene TRBV3-2) and TRBJ2-7, with TRBD2 matching over 8 bases. The CDR3 consists of 13 residues. With V trimmed by 4 bases and J by 6 bases, 5 bases remained unmatched. Per germline, CDR1 LGHDT and CDR2 YNNKEL (reference sequence). CDR3 DNA: TGTGCCAGCAGCCGGGGACTAGAAGGCGAGCAGTACGTC. This sequence encodes CASSRGLEGEQYV.

The chain couples TRBV28 to TRBJ2-3, with a weak D call TRBD1 (6 bases). Germline V CDR1 and CDR2: MDHEN, SYDVKM. The CDR3 extends over 15 amino acids. V was trimmed by 2 bases and J by 2 bases, leaving 11 bases between them. The CDR3 coding sequence is TGTGCCAGCAGTTTAGTGAACAGGGACACAGATACGCAGTATTTT. It specifies CASSLVNRDTDTQYF.

This rearrangement joins TRBV12-5 to TRBJ2-7; 9 bases fit TRBD1. The junction had 5 bases not matched to a gene; V was cut back by 3 bases and J by 2 bases. This CDR3 region has 15 residues. Per the germline V gene, CDR1 is LGHNT and CDR2 is FRNRAP. The CDR3 sequence: CASGFGTGSTYEQYV. The CDR3, as DNA: TGTGCTAGTGGTTTTGGGACAGGGAGCACCTACGAGCAGTACGTC.

V gene TRBV6-1 combines with J gene TRBJ2-1; a weak D match, TRBD2 (6 bases). Trimming cost V 1 base and J 3 bases, with 13 bases left between them. This CDR3 region has 16 residues. Germline V gives CDR1 MNHNS, CDR2 SASEGT. The CDR3 reads CASSEGLAQYYNEQFF. The CDR3 coding sequence is TGTGCCAGCAGTGAAGGCCTAGCGCAGTACTACAATGAGCAGTTCTTC.

The chain is built from TRBV9 and TRBJ2-3; 7 positions match TRBD1. The CDR3 is 15 amino acids. The V and J ends lost 4 bases and 4 bases, in that order; junction bases with no gene match: 9. The V gene's germline CDR1 is SGDLS and CDR2 YYNGEE. In nucleotides, the CDR3 is TGTGCCAGCAGCTCATCCCCTCAGGGGGCAGATACGCAGTATTTT. Translation gives CASSSSPQGADTQYF.

The chain joins TRBV28 to TRBJ1-5; a weak D match, TRBD1 (5 bases). This CDR3 is built from 14 residues. Germline V gives CDR1 MDHEN, CDR2 SYDVKM. Trimming stripped 8 bases from V and 0 bases from J, with 11 bases between. DNA of the CDR3: TGTGCCAGCTGCCGACAGTCTAGCAATCAGCCCCAGCATTTT. Encoded protein: CASCRQSSNQPQHF. The entire variable domain, with the rest obtained from reference TRBV28 and TRBJ1-5, is as follows: DVKVTQSSRYLVKRTGEKVFLECVQDMDHENMFWYRQDPGLGLRLIYFSYDVKMKEKGDIPEGYSVSREKKERFSLILESASTNQTSMYLCASCRQSSNQPQHFGDGTRLSIL.

CDR3 coding DNA: TGTGCCAGCAGCCACAGGGATTGGGATAATTCACCCCTCCACTTT. Amino acid sequence: CASSHRDWDNSPLHF. The genes are TRBV14 and TRBJ1-6, with TRBD1 as a possible D gene (5 bases). Trimming removed 3 bases from V and 5 bases from J, with 11 bases in between. This CDR3 is 15 amino acids long. Per the germline V gene, CDR1 is SGHDN and CDR2 is FVKESK.

This clone has only one observation. V and J are TRBV28 and TRBJ1-3, with D perhaps TRBD1 (6 bases). V was pared by 6 bases and J by 0 bases, with 12 bases between. CDR1 and CDR2 from the germline V gene are MDHEN and SYDVKM. The CDR3 has 15 amino acids. For the CDR3, the DNA is TGTGCCAGCAGCAATACCAGGGGCTCTGGAAACACCATATATTTT. Protein product: CASSNTRGSGNTIYF. Full variable domain (outside the CDR3, taken from reference TRBV28 and TRBJ1-3): DVKVTQSSRYLVKRTGEKVFLECVQDMDHENMFWYRQDPGLGLRLIYFSYDVKMKEKGDIPEGYSVSREKKERFSLILESASTNQTSMYLCASSNTRGSGNTIYFGEGSWLTVV.

This clone was counted at least ten times. The genes are TRBV2 and TRBJ2-5; 8 bases match TRBD2. The CDR3 has 13 amino acids. Germline V gives CDR1 SNHLY, CDR2 FYNNEI. The trim removed 1 base at V and 7 bases at J, leaving 2 bases unmatched. The CDR3, as DNA: TGTGCCAGCAGTGAAGGCCTAGCGGGGACCCAGTACTTC. This translates into CASSEGLAGTQYF.

This clone was seen a single time. The genes are TRBV27 and TRBJ1-2; D gene ambiguous. The CDR3 runs to 14 residues. Germline-derived CDR1 and CDR2 are MNHEY and SMNVEV (reference sequence). This chain's CDR3 is CQHKGSGVGRGYTF. For the CDR3, the DNA is TGTCAGCACAAAGGATCCGGGGTTGGGAGGGGCTACACCTTC.

The chain couples TRBV6-5 to TRBJ2-3; 10 nucleotides align to TRBD1. V shed 2 bases, J shed 4 bases, and the junction held 3 bases outside the gene matches. CDR3 size: 15 residues. In germline, CDR1 is MNHEY, CDR2 SVGAGI. In DNA form, the CDR3 reads TGTGCCAGCAGTTACGCCGGGACAGGGGCAGATACGCAGTATTTT. Its translation is CASSYAGTGADTQYF.

The chain links TRBV6-6 to TRBJ1-2; 9 positions match TRBD1. CDR1 and CDR2 from the germline V gene are MNHNY and SVGAGI (reference sequence). This CDR3 comprises 16 residues. V was pared by 6 bases and J by 7 bases, with 15 bases of the junction left unmatched. The CDR3 coding sequence is TGTGCCAGCAGCCGCCTGAACCGGGACAGGGAAACTGGCTACACCTTC. This encodes CASSRLNRDRETGYTF.

The V gene is TRBV21-1, the J gene TRBJ2-7; whether TRBD2, the table's D call, matches the DNA was not checked. TRBV21-1 is listed as a pseudogene. The CDR3 consists of 9 residues. Here the CDR3 reads CARTGGQYF. The CDR3 region has the DNA TGTGCCAGGACGGGGGGGCAGTACTTC.

The V call is TRBV19, the J call TRBJ1-5, with a possible D match to TRBD1 (6 bases). Trimming pared 4 bases from V and 0 bases from J, leaving 22 bases between. Germline V gives CDR1 LNHDA, CDR2 SQIVND (reference sequence). The CDR3 consists of 19 residues. Written as DNA, the CDR3 is TGTGCCAGTAGTAGCCCGGGACACCCAAGGGTCTATAGCAATCAGCCCCAGCATTTT. This translates into CASSSPGHPRVYSNQPQHF.

The rearrangement joins TRBV24-1 to TRBJ2-7; TRBD1 is a possible D gene (6 bases). The germline V and J ends were trimmed by 10 bases and 2 bases, with 11 bases remaining between them. Germline V CDR1 and CDR2: KGHDR, SFDVKD. The CDR3 consists of 12 residues. CDR3 sequence (DNA): TGTGCCACACAGGGAACCACCTACGAGCAGTACTTC. It specifies CATQGTTYEQYF.